The present T cell receptor (beta chain) was sequenced within a study of blood T cell repertoires in COVID-19. Method: immunoSEQ multiplex PCR; TCRdb's copy keeps in-frame clones and lacks some. This sample yields 150,000 to 200,000 clones, of which approximately 85% are seen a single time; roughly 3.5% belongs to the top ten. V lost 3 bases and J 0 bases, leaving 9 bases between the germline ends. Germline assignment: CDR1 LNHDA and CDR2 SQIVND (reference sequence). The CDR3 runs to 15 residues. The clonotype originates from a man in his sixties with acute or convalescent COVID-19. The sequenced material came from peripheral blood. The V gene is TRBV19, the J gene TRBJ1-5; weak D call: TRBD1 (6 bases). CDR3: CASSMHRVSNQPQHF. Written as DNA, the CDR3 is TGTGCCAGTAGTATGCACAGGGTTAGCAATCAGCCCCAGCATTTT.